The next 20 T cell receptor beta chains were all read from a single sample in a study of T cells in Graves' hyperthyroidism and ophthalmopathy. Amplified TCR beta CDR3 regions came from RNA transcripts. TCR CDR3 regions were first amplified by RT-PCR with HTBI primers. TCRdb reanalysed the multiplex PCR reads using MiXCR and keeps one entry per CDR3 protein. The repertoire consists of 500,000 to 600,000 distinct CDR3 sequences, with 15% to 20% occurring once and the leading ten covering about 50%. Material: blood. The receptor source for this set is a man between 40 and 49 years old with Graves' ophthalmopathy.

This clonotype was recorded many times. The chain carries TRBV20-1 and TRBJ2-3, with no clear D. The CDR3 is made up of 14 amino acids. Germline values: CDR1 DFQATT, CDR2 SNEGSKA (reference sequence). V lost 2 bases, J lost 1 base, and 10 bases lay in between. CDR3 DNA sequence: TGCAGTGCTAGACCCTCCGCCGGCACAGATACGCAGTATTTT. The encoded protein is CSARPSAGTDTQYF.

Notes on this clonotype: Possible read error: a much larger clone is one base away. The genes are TRBV6-1 and TRBJ1-1, with D possibly being TRBD1 (5 bases). The CDR3 loop spans 13 amino acids. CDR1 MNHNS and CDR2 SASEGT come from the germline V gene. The V end lost 10 bases, the J end lost 11 bases, and 23 bases lay between the germline ends. CDR3 sequence reads: CATNERGYKLAFF. The DNA for the CDR3 is TGTGCCACCAACGAAAGGGGTTACAAGCTGGCTTTCTTT.

Ten or more counts support this clonotype. V and J are TRBV10-3 and TRBJ2-7; 16 positions match TRBD2. Germline CDR1 ENHRY, CDR2 SYGVKD. The CDR3 has 16 residues. V lost 9 bases, J lost 2 bases, and 7 bases stayed unmatched. CDR3 region: CAIRKGLAGGTYEQYF. CDR3 nucleotide sequence: TGTGCCATACGAAAGGGACTAGCGGGAGGGACCTACGAGCAGTACTTC.

Only a few counts were recorded for this clonotype. V usage is TRBV11-3 and J usage is TRBJ2-5; 7 bases align to TRBD1. CDR1 is SGHNT, CDR2 YENEEA, per germline. The CDR3 is 13 residues long. The trim removed 6 bases at V and 5 bases at J, leaving 6 bases unmatched. CDR3 sequence: CASSLQGTETQYF. The CDR3 bases are TGTGCCAGCAGTTTACAGGGGACGGAGACCCAGTACTTC.

There are many counts of this clonotype. A junction boundary mismatches the germline segment, possibly from a read error. The chain recombines TRBV20-1 with TRBJ2-1; 8 bases are shared with TRBD1. In germline, CDR1 is DFQATT, CDR2 SNEGSKA (reference sequence). There are 15 residues in the CDR3. CDR3 nucleotide sequence: TGCAGTGCGAGAGACCGGGACAGGTGGTTAGGTGAGCAGTTCTTC. Translated: CSARDRDRWLGEQFF.

This clonotype was seen repeatedly, ten times or more. The chain employs TRBV5-1 and TRBJ2-7; 7 positions match TRBD1. V lost 0 bases and J lost 1; bases outside the gene matches: 16. The CDR3 covers 19 residues. CDR1 and CDR2 (germline): SGHRS, YFSETQ. The CDR3 spells CASSLAGTAPFLDSYEQYF. The CDR3 DNA reads TGCGCCAGCAGCTTGGCCGGGACAGCACCCTTCCTTGATTCCTACGAGCAGTACTTC.

The chain employs TRBV5-1 and TRBJ2-7, with a tentative D call TRBD2 (6 bases). Germline V CDR1 and CDR2: SGHRS, YFSETQ. The CDR3 is 15 residues long. V was trimmed by 1 base and J by 0 bases, leaving 11 bases between them. The chain's CDR3 is CASSLPVGSSYEQYF. CDR3 DNA sequence: TGCGCCAGCAGCTTGCCTGTCGGGAGCTCCTACGAGCAGTACTTC.

The J gene is TRBJ2-3, the V gene TRBV7-6, with D unresolved. The CDR3 is 15 residues long. The V end lost 3 bases, the J end lost 0 bases, and 10 bases lay between the germline ends. Germline V gene lookup returns CDR1 SGHVS and CDR2 FNYEAQ. The CDR3 bases are TGTGCCAGCAGCTTGAGCTTTTCTAGCACAGATACGCAGTATTTT. Translated, it gives CASSLSFSSTDTQYF.

This sequence joins TRBV20-1 and TRBJ2-4, with a tentative D call TRBD2 (7 bases). V was clipped by 2 bases and J by 6 bases, with 11 bases between them. The CDR3 has 13 residues. Germline loops: CDR1 DFQATT, CDR2 SNEGSKA (reference sequence). CDR3 amino acids: CSARSGGGNIQYF. In DNA, the CDR3 is TGCAGTGCTAGATCGGGGGGCGGAAACATTCAGTACTTC.

This clonotype was picked up many times. V gene TRBV20-1 combines with J gene TRBJ2-2; unclear D gene. This CDR3 is 15 amino acids long. In germline, CDR1 is DFQATT, CDR2 SNEGSKA (reference sequence). V dropped 5 bases and J dropped 1 base, with 14 bases sitting between them. In nucleotides, the CDR3 is TGCAGTGCTTATCCCCGGGCCGAGAACACCGGGGAGCTGTTTTTT. Its translation: CSAYPRAENTGELFF.

This clonotype has a handful of counts. The V and J genes are TRBV9 and TRBJ2-5, with 7 nucleotides matching TRBD1. The trim removed 1 base at V and 5 bases at J, leaving 5 bases unmatched. From germline, CDR1 is SGDLS and CDR2 YYNGEE. The CDR3 is 14 amino acids. Here the CDR3 reads CASSVRQGSETQYF. In nucleotides, the CDR3 is TGTGCCAGCAGCGTACGACAGGGCTCGGAGACCCAGTACTTC.

The chain links TRBV15 to TRBJ2-7, with 10 bases fitting TRBD2. V trimming: 1 base; J trimming: 5 bases; junction bases outside the gene matches: 8. This CDR3 contains 16 residues. Germline assignment: CDR1 LNHNV and CDR2 YYDKDF (reference sequence). CDR3 bases: TGTGCCACCAGCAGAGCCCCAGCGGGAGGGGTCAACGAGCAGTACTTC. Its protein is CATSRAPAGGVNEQYF. Variable domain in full (rest from reference TRBV15 and TRBJ2-7): DAMVIQNPRYQVTQFGKPVTLSCSQTLNHNVMYWYQQKSSQAPKLLFHYYDKDFNNEADTPDNFQSRRPNTSFCFLDIRSPGLGDTAMYLCATSRAPAGGVNEQYFGPGTRLTVT.

This clonotype has more than one count but fewer than ten. This chain links TRBV30 with TRBJ1-3; 10 positions agree with TRBD1. Per germline, CDR1 GTSNPN and CDR2 SVGIG (reference sequence). The CDR3 is 14 amino acids. J gave up 0 bases and V 8 bases, and 4 bases lay outside the gene matches. This chain's CDR3 is CAGGQGGSGNTIYF. Written as DNA, the CDR3 is TGTGCCGGAGGACAGGGGGGCTCTGGAAACACCATATATTTT.

This clonotype came up many times. The rearrangement uses TRBV12-3 or TRBV12-4 and TRBJ1-1; no clear D gene. Between the trimmed V and J ends, which lost 5 bases and 4 bases, there was a span of 20 bases. There are 16 residues in the CDR3. This CDR3 reads CASSNPEGTSSTEAFF. In nucleotides, the CDR3 is TGTGCCAGCAGTAACCCTGAGGGAACAAGTAGCACTGAAGCTTTCTTT.

This clonotype has just one count. Sequence at one end of the junction differs from germline and may be a read error. The chain employs TRBV6-1 and TRBJ1-2, with TRBD1 matching over 8 bases. Per germline, CDR1 MNHNS and CDR2 SASEGT. The CDR3 spans 14 residues. The CDR3 DNA reads as TGTGCCGGCAGTGAGGACAGGGTTCTTTATGGCTACACCTTC. The encoded protein is CAGSEDRVLYGYTF.

This clonotype was detected many times. The V and J genes are TRBV3-1 and TRBJ2-7; D remains unclear. Germline CDR1 LGHDT, CDR2 YNNKEL (reference sequence). This CDR3 has 12 residues. Trimming removed 1 base at V and 7 bases at J, with 8 bases between. In nucleotides, the CDR3 is TGTGCCAGCAGCCAAGGGACCGGAGAGCAGTACTTC. Residues: CASSQGTGEQYF.

The CDR3 sequence is CASSHGREGFYGYTF. The DNA for the CDR3 is TGTGCCAGCAGCCATGGGCGGGAAGGATTTTATGGCTACACCTTC. V gene TRBV7-9 combines with J gene TRBJ1-2; D gene ambiguous. The CDR3 extends over 15 amino acids. CDR1 SEHNR and CDR2 FQNEAQ come from the germline V gene (reference sequence). Trimming removed 5 bases at V and 5 bases at J, with 18 bases between.

The table lists this clonotype with many counts. The V gene is TRBV19, the J gene TRBJ2-5, with 8 bases fitting TRBD2. CDR3 length: 14 residues. V trimming: 3 bases; J trimming: 2 bases; junction bases outside the gene matches: 2. Germline V gives CDR1 LNHDA, CDR2 SQIVND (reference sequence). This chain's CDR3 is CASSMVAGQETQYF. The DNA for the CDR3 is TGTGCCAGTAGTATGGTAGCGGGGCAAGAGACCCAGTACTTC.

V is TRBV12-3 or TRBV12-4 and J is TRBJ2-1; the D gene could be TRBD1 or TRBD2 (5 bases each). This CDR3 comprises 13 residues. Trimming pared 1 base from V and 9 bases from J, leaving 10 bases between. CDR3 amino acids: CASSLGGMGEQFF. In nucleotides, the CDR3 is TGTGCCAGCAGTTTAGGGGGGATGGGTGAGCAGTTCTTC.

This clonotype came up many times. The chain combines TRBV28 with TRBJ2-1; D not certain. The V end was cut by 8 bases, the J end by 0 bases, with 11 bases between. The germline V gene has CDR1 MDHEN and CDR2 SYDVKM. This CDR3 is built from 14 residues. CDR3 sequence (DNA): TGTGCCAGCGGTCGGACCAGCTCCTACAATGAGCAGTTCTTC. Its protein product is CASGRTSSYNEQFF.